The 9 T cell receptor beta chains presented below share a single source sample, sequenced in a study of breast tumors, draining lymph nodes, adjacent tissues (dated by TCRdb to 2016 to 2017). The lymph node samples were taken from the axillary draining lymph nodes of breast cancer patients. Receptors were amplified or captured by multiplex PCR. The instrument was an Illumina HiSeq 2000. TCRdb handled the public reads itself, with Q25 trimming in fastp and clone calling in MiXCR, and kept productive beta chains. Each record represents a unique CDR3 protein, reported with the most common genes and DNA among its rows. The sample records roughly 120,000 distinct CDR3 sequences, roughly 21% of which are singletons. The top ten clones comprise over 3% of the sample. Sample: axillary lymph node tissue. These receptors all stem from a female donor with breast cancer. Some clones in this sample may be carry-over from other donors' samples.

This clonotype was detected ten times or more. V is TRBV2 and J is TRBJ1-4; D is perhaps TRBD1 (6 bases). Per germline, CDR1 SNHLY and CDR2 FYNNEI. Trimming stripped 1 base from V and 7 bases from J, with 10 bases between. The CDR3 is 14 residues long. CDR3 nucleotides: TGTGCCAGCAGTGAAGACAGGGTAGCTGAAAAACTGTTTTTT. Residues: CASSEDRVAEKLFF.

This clonotype has at least ten counts. The rearrangement uses TRBV5-1 and TRBJ2-2, with 9 bases fitting TRBD2. V lost 0 bases, J lost 2 bases, and 2 bases stayed unmatched. Per germline, CDR1 SGHRS and CDR2 YFSETQ. The CDR3 sequence is 16 residues long. The DNA of the CDR3 is TGCGCCAGCAGCTTGGTGCTAGCGGGAAACACCGGGGAGCTGTTTTTT. This sequence encodes CASSLVLAGNTGELFF.

A note on this clonotype: A much larger clone sits a single nucleotide away, making a read error possible. The rearrangement links TRBV12-3 or TRBV12-4 to TRBJ2-3, with TRBD2 matching over 14 bases. V lost 10 bases, J lost 5 bases, and 14 bases stayed unmatched. CDR3 length equals 17 residues. The CDR3 DNA is TGTGCCAACAGCTCCGGGACTAGCGGGAGAGCTGGAGATACGCAGTATTTT. Protein sequence: CANSSGTSGRAGDTQYF.

Many counts were recorded for this clonotype. The chain combines TRBV15 with TRBJ2-5, with 8 nucleotides matching TRBD2. CDR1 and CDR2 (germline): LNHNV, YYDKDF (reference sequence). The CDR3 is 15 amino acids. The ends lost 6 bases at V and 2 bases at J; junction bases unmatched: 8. In DNA, the CDR3 is TGTGCCACCAGGCCCGGGACTAGTGGGCAAGAGACCCAGTACTTC. It encodes CATRPGTSGQETQYF.

This chain links TRBV5-8 with TRBJ2-7; tentative D call: TRBD2 (6 bases). The CDR3 spans 16 residues. V was trimmed by 4 bases and J by 5 bases, leaving 22 bases between them. Germline V gives CDR1 SGHTS, CDR2 YDEGEE. DNA for the CDR3: TGTGCCAGCAGCCAGCAAATTTGGAGGGGAGACGACGAGCAGTACTTC. It encodes CASSQQIWRGDDEQYF.

This clonotype was seen at least ten times. V usage is TRBV2 and J usage is TRBJ2-3; 11 bases are shared with TRBD2. Per germline, CDR1 SNHLY and CDR2 FYNNEI. The ends lost 8 bases at V and 0 bases at J; junction bases unmatched: 1. The CDR3 is 14 amino acids. CDR3 loop: CASRLAGSTDTQYF. The CDR3 nucleotides are TGTGCCAGCCGACTAGCGGGGAGCACAGATACGCAGTATTTT.

This clonotype was counted many times. The rearrangement uses TRBV2 and TRBJ2-5; D might be TRBD1 or TRBD2, each matching 5 bases. Germline V gene data show CDR1 as SNHLY and CDR2 as FYNNEI. The CDR3 is made up of 12 amino acids. Trimming took 5 bases from V and 4 from J, leaving 8 bases between them. The CDR3 here is CASSWDLETQYF. The CDR3, as DNA: TGTGCCAGCAGTTGGGACCTAGAGACCCAGTACTTC.

In regard to this clonotype: A read error may explain this, as a much larger clone is one base away. The chain carries TRBV25-1 and TRBJ2-1, with D possibly being TRBD2 (5 bases). The CDR3 runs to 13 residues. CDR1 is MGHDK and CDR2 is SYGVNS in the germline V gene. V shed 3 bases and J shed 16 bases, with 19 bases lying between them. The CDR3 coding sequence is TGTGCCAGCAGTGAGATAGCGAGACTCTTCCATTTCTTC. Translating it yields CASSEIARLFHFF.

This clonotype was seen at least ten times. The chain uses TRBV18 and TRBJ2-7; D is perhaps TRBD1 (6 bases). This CDR3 is 14 amino acids long. The V and J ends lost 5 bases and 0 bases respectively, with 11 bases between them. The germline gives CDR1 KGHSH, CDR2 LQKENI. In DNA form, the CDR3 reads TGTGCCAGCTCATTGGACAGCCGCTCCTACGAGCAGTACTTC. Translating it yields CASSLDSRSYEQYF.